Included here is one T cell receptor (beta chain) sequence, with context. Its antigen is currently unknown. A roughly 11-day culture period preceded the isolation of CD4+ T cells. Every participant took two doses of the BNT162b2 or mRNA-1273 vaccine. Vaccinated participants had no history of SARS-CoV-2 infection and tested negative for nucleocapsid antibodies. Cultures received IL-2 medium that replaced half the medium on days 3 and 7. Generated by immunoSEQ multiplex PCR, the TCRdb table keeps only in-frame clones and is missing some. The data hold around 66,000 clones, with just under 75% observed a single time. The J segment lost 4 bases and the V segment lost 3 bases, leaving 28 bases of the junction unmatched. CDR3 length: 24 residues. This record comes from a study of vaccination effects on CD4 cells after COVID-19. Study summary: Post-vaccine sampling occurred a median 72 days after the second dose.

This sequence originates from a human donor who received a COVID-19 vaccine. The sample in question was CD4+ T cells from PBMCs cultured without peptide, obtained after COVID-19 vaccination. This chain joins TRBV7-1 and TRBJ2-2, with 11 bases aligning to TRBD1. TRBV7-1 is an ORF; its function is uncertain. The CDR3 bases are TGTGCCAGCAGCTCCCGCCTACGTGGACAGGGGGCAGCTGGAATTGGAGGGGCCACCGGGGAGCTGTTTTTT. Translated, it gives CASSSRLRGQGAAGIGGATGELFF.